The 18 T cell receptor beta chains presented below share a single source sample, sequenced in a study of control samples from healthy donors and cancer patients. Generated by immunoSEQ multiplex PCR, the TCRdb table keeps only in-frame clones and is missing some. The sample lists around 250,000 clones; 82% were seen once. The sample consisted of PBMCs. Source of these receptors: a woman aged 60-70 years with lung cancer.

The chain uses TRBV19 and TRBJ2-6, with D possibly being TRBD1 or TRBD2 (6 bases each). The CDR3 is made up of 18 amino acids. Per the germline V gene, CDR1 is LNHDA and CDR2 is SQIVND (reference sequence). Trimming stripped 6 bases from V and 0 bases from J, with 18 bases between. The CDR3 bases are TGTGCCAGTAGAATCGGAGGGGGGCTGGGCTCTGGGGCCAACGTCCTGACTTTC. Protein sequence: CASRIGGGLGSGANVLTF.

A remark on this clone: This sample includes further DNA sequences coding for the same CDR3. The chain links TRBV9 to TRBJ1-1; D is ambiguous. V gave up 0 bases and J gave up 2 bases, with 11 bases separating them. The germline gives CDR1 SGDLS, CDR2 YYNGEE. CDR3 length: 15 amino acids. CDR3 DNA: TGTGCCAGCAGCGTAGACGCAGGACTTAACACTGAAGCTTTCTTT. Translation gives CASSVDAGLNTEAFF.

Of note for this clone: Other DNA sequences in the same sample also yield this CDR3. CDR3 amino acids: CASSLGSTEAFF. The DNA for the CDR3 is TGTGCCAGCTCCTTGGGTTCCACTGAAGCTTTCTTT. This rearrangement joins TRBV7-9 to TRBJ1-1, with no clear D. V lost 8 bases, J lost 4 bases, and 11 bases lay in between. From germline, CDR1 is SEHNR and CDR2 FQNEAQ (reference sequence). The CDR3 covers 12 residues.

This clone was counted between two and nine times. The rearrangement uses TRBV4-2 and TRBJ2-5; TRBD2 matches at 8 bases. The CDR3 covers 17 residues. CDR1 and CDR2 from the germline V gene are LGHNA and YNFKEQ. J lost 1 base, V lost 0 bases, and 7 bases had no gene match. CDR3: CASSQDERGLVQETQYF. The CDR3 bases are TGTGCCAGCAGCCAAGACGAGCGGGGGTTAGTCCAAGAGACCCAGTACTTC.

V usage is TRBV4-1 and J usage is TRBJ2-2, with D maybe TRBD2 (8 bases). Germline V gene data show CDR1 as MGHRA and CDR2 as YSYEKL. The CDR3 is 18 amino acids. Trimming removed 4 bases at V and 0 bases at J, with 18 bases between. The CDR3 loop reads CASSRQGGGYTNTGELFF. The CDR3 region has the DNA TGCGCCAGCAGCCGACAGGGCGGGGGGTATACGAACACCGGGGAGCTGTTTTTT.

The chain combines TRBV5-4 with TRBJ2-7; D is possibly TRBD2 (5 bases). The CDR3 is 15 residues long. CDR1 SGHNT and CDR2 YYREEE come from the germline V gene (reference sequence). V was shortened by 3 bases and J by 3 bases, with 16 bases between the two germline ends. The CDR3 sequence: CASSSKSGENYEQYF. The CDR3 coding sequence is TGTGCCAGCAGCTCGAAGTCCGGGGAGAACTACGAGCAGTACTTC. Full variable domain (remainder filled in from reference TRBV5-4 and TRBJ2-7): ETGVTQSPTHLIKTRGQQVTLRCSSQSGHNTVSWYQQALGQGPQFIFQYYREEENGRGNFPPRFSGLQFPNYSSELNVNALELDDSALYLCASSSKSGENYEQYFGPGTRLTVT.

This clone was seen more than once but under ten times. The rearrangement joins TRBV28 to TRBJ2-7, with 7 positions matching TRBD2. Looked up from germline, CDR1 is MDHEN and CDR2 is SYDVKM. The ends lost 2 bases at V and 4 bases at J; junction bases unmatched: 11. This CDR3 is built from 16 residues. The CDR3, as DNA: TGTGCCAGCAGTTTACCTGGGACTATCGCGGTTTACGAGCAGTACTTC. Translation: CASSLPGTIAVYEQYF.

The rearrangement links TRBV7-6 to TRBJ2-1; 13 bases fit TRBD2. This CDR3 has 15 amino acids. Germline V lookup: CDR1 SGHVS, CDR2 FNYEAQ. J gave up 8 bases and V 1 base, and 2 bases lay outside the gene matches. Here the CDR3 DNA reads TGTGCCAGCAGCTTAGGACTAGCGGGAGGAGATGAGCAGTTCTTC. It codes for CASSLGLAGGDEQFF. Full variable domain (remainder filled in from reference TRBV7-6 and TRBJ2-1): GAGVSQSPRYKVTKRGQDVALRCDPISGHVSLYWYRQALGQGPEFLTYFNYEAQQDKSGLPNDRFSAERPEGSISTLTIQRTEQRDSAMYRCASSLGLAGGDEQFFGPGTRLTVL.

This clone was seen a single time. The chain carries TRBV30 and TRBJ1-4; weak D call: TRBD1 (6 bases). V was pared by 4 bases and J by 8 bases, with 14 bases between. The V gene's germline CDR1 is GTSNPN and CDR2 SVGIG (reference sequence). This CDR3 has 13 residues. The CDR3 sequence is CAWNRVSGEKLFF. The CDR3 DNA is TGTGCCTGGAACAGGGTTTCAGGGGAAAAACTGTTTTTT.

The CDR3 here is CAISERQGQGGGSKNIQYF. The CDR3 DNA reads as TGTGCCATCAGTGAGCGACAGGGACAGGGCGGTGGGTCCAAAAACATTCAGTACTTC. The chain is built from TRBV10-3 and TRBJ2-4; the match to TRBD1 covers 9 bases. The ends lost 2 bases at V and 2 bases at J; junction bases unmatched: 13. The CDR3 runs 19 residues. Germline CDR1 is ENHRY and CDR2 is SYGVKD.

The chain joins TRBV5-4 to TRBJ1-1; D gene uncertain. Germline V CDR1 and CDR2: SGHNT, YYREEE (reference sequence). V dropped 1 base and J dropped 5 bases, with 6 bases sitting between them. The CDR3 covers 12 residues. Here the CDR3 reads CASSLRGTEAFF. In nucleotides, the CDR3 is TGTGCCAGCAGCTTGCGAGGGACTGAAGCTTTCTTT.

V usage is TRBV2 and J usage is TRBJ1-6; no reliable D call. The CDR3 consists of 13 residues. Germline V gene lookup returns CDR1 SNHLY and CDR2 FYNNEI. Trimming stripped 5 bases from V and 11 bases from J, with 13 bases between. The CDR3 DNA reads TGTGCCAGCAGTCCCGATTACCTCACACCCCTCCACTTT. Translation: CASSPDYLTPLHF.

The rearrangement uses TRBV30 and TRBJ1-5, with 8 bases that match TRBD1. The CDR3 has 13 amino acids. Trimming at V came to 5 bases and at J to 5 bases, leaving 5 bases not matched to a gene. From germline, CDR1 is GTSNPN and CDR2 SVGIG (reference sequence). The CDR3 loop is CAWDRGYDQPQHF. Written as DNA, the CDR3 is TGTGCCTGGGACAGGGGTTACGATCAGCCCCAGCATTTT.

The chain employs TRBV11-3 and TRBJ1-2; no clear D gene. The V end lost 1 base, the J end lost 4 bases, and 10 bases lay between the germline ends. The CDR3 covers 14 residues. CDR1 is SGHNT and CDR2 is YENEEA in the germline V gene. The CDR3: CASSLGPNGYGYTF. The CDR3 DNA follows: TGTGCCAGCAGCTTAGGCCCCAATGGCTATGGCTACACCTTC.

This chain connects TRBV6-4 to TRBJ1-2, with D perhaps matching TRBD1 (6 bases). The ends were cut back, 6 bases at V and 2 bases at J, with 10 bases in the middle. Germline CDR1 and CDR2: MRHNA and SNTAGT. This CDR3 spans 13 amino acids. The chain's CDR3 is CASSPDSNYGYTF. The CDR3 DNA sequence: TGTGCCAGCAGCCCGGACAGCAACTATGGCTACACCTTC.

This clone was recorded only once. The chain links TRBV3-1 (or the pseudogene TRBV3-2) to TRBJ1-1; D remains unclear. The V and J ends lost 4 bases and 1 base respectively, with 13 bases between them. The CDR3 is made up of 15 amino acids. Looked up from germline, CDR1 is LGHDT and CDR2 is YNNKEL (reference sequence). Written as DNA, the CDR3 is TGTGCCAGCAGCCCGTCTGACCTCGGGAACACTGAAGCTTTCTTT. Its translation: CASSPSDLGNTEAFF.

J is TRBJ2-1 and V is TRBV15; D gene unclear. V was pared by 7 bases and J by 0 bases, with 13 bases between. Germline assignment: CDR1 LNHNV and CDR2 YYDKDF (reference sequence). This CDR3 contains 15 residues. The CDR3 bases are TGTGCCACCACTAAAGACTTGAGCTCCTACAATGAGCAGTTCTTC. Protein: CATTKDLSSYNEQFF.

The V gene is TRBV5-6, the J gene TRBJ1-3; D may be TRBD1 (5 bases). Between the trimmed V and J ends, which lost 0 bases and 2 bases, there was a span of 9 bases. CDR3 length equals 15 residues. The germline gives CDR1 SGHDT, CDR2 YYEEEE. The CDR3 loop is CASSLDRHPGNTIYF. The CDR3 nucleotides are TGTGCCAGCAGCTTGGACAGGCACCCTGGAAACACCATATATTTT.